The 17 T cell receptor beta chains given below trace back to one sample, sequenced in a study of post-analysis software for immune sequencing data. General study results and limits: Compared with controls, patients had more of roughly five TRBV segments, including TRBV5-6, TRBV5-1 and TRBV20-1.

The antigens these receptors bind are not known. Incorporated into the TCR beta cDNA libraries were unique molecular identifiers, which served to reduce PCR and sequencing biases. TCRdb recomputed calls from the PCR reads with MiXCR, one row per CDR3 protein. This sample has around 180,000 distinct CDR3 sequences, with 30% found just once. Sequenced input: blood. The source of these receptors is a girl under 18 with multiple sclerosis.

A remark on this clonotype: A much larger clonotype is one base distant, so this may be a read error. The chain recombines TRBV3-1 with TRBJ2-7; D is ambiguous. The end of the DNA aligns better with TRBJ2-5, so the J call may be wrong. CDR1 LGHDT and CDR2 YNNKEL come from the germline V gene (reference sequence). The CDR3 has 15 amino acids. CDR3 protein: CASSQGVMAPETQYF. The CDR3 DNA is TGTGCCAGCAGCCAAGGAGTGATGGCTCCGGAGACCCAGTACTTC.

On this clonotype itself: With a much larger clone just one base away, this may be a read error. The CDR3 nucleotides are TGTGCCAGCAGTTTCACGGACAGGGGGCGGGAGACCCGGTACTTC. Its protein product is CASSFTDRGRETRYF. The chain joins TRBV27 to TRBJ2-5, with 11 bases aligning to TRBD1. CDR1 and CDR2 from the germline V gene are MNHEY and SMNVEV (reference sequence). The CDR3 totals 15 residues.

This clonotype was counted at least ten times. The CDR3 DNA is TGTGCCAGCAGCCCACTAGCGGGTGAGCAGTTCTTC. Encoded protein: CASSPLAGEQFF. This chain uses TRBV11-2 with TRBJ2-1, with TRBD2 identical over 9 bases. CDR3 length equals 12 residues. Per the germline V gene, CDR1 is SGHAT and CDR2 is FQNNGV. V shed 5 bases, J shed 9 bases, and the junction held 2 bases outside the gene matches.

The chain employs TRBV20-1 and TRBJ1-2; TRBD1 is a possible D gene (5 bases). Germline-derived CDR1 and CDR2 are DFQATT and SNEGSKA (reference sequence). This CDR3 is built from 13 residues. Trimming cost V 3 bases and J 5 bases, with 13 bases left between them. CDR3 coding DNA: TGCAGTGCTAGTATCCCGGGACTGTATGGCTACACCTTC. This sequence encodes CSASIPGLYGYTF.

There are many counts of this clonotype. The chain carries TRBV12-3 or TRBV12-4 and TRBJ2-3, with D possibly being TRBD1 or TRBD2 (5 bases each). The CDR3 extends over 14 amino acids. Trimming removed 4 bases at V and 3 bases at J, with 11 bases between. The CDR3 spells CASSSGTSTDTQYF. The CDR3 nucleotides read TGTGCCAGCAGTTCCGGGACGAGTACAGATACGCAGTATTTT.

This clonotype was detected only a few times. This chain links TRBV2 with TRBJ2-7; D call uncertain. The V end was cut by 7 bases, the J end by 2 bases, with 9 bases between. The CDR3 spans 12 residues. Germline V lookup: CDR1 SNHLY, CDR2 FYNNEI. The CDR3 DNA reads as TGTGCCAGCATCCTTCCCCCCTACGAGCAGTACTTC. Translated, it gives CASILPPYEQYF.

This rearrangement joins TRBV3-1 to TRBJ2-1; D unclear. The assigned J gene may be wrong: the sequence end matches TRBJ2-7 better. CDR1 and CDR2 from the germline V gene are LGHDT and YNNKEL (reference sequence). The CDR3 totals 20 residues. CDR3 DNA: TGTGCCAGCAGCCACTTTATTTATGACGATATAGTGGGCTCCTACAATGAGCAGTACTTC. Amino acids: CASSHFIYDDIVGSYNEQYF.

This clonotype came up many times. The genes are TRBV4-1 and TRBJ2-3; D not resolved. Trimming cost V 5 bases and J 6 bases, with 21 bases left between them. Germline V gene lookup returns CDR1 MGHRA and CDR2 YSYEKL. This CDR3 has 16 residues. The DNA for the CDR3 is TGCGCCAGCAGCTCCAAGGCCGTCCTCCCCGGGGATACGCAGTATTTT. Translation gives CASSSKAVLPGDTQYF.

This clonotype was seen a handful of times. This CDR3 is CSARESTSGKYNEQFF. For the CDR3, the DNA is TGCAGTGCTAGAGAATCGACTAGCGGGAAATACAATGAGCAGTTCTTC. The chain employs TRBV20-1 and TRBJ2-1, with TRBD2 identical over 11 bases. Per the germline V gene, CDR1 is DFQATT and CDR2 is SNEGSKA (reference sequence). Trimming removed 0 bases from V and 4 bases from J; junction bases left unmatched: 5. The CDR3 sequence is 16 residues long.

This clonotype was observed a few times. CDR3 DNA sequence: TGTGCCAGCAGCCAAGATGAGACTAGCGGCTCCTACGAGCAGTACTTC. Amino acids: CASSQDETSGSYEQYF. This chain links TRBV4-2 with TRBJ2-7, with 9 bases that match TRBD2. V was pared by 0 bases and J by 0 bases, with 3 bases of the junction left unmatched. Germline CDR1 reads LGHNA; CDR2 reads YNFKEQ. The CDR3 runs 16 residues.

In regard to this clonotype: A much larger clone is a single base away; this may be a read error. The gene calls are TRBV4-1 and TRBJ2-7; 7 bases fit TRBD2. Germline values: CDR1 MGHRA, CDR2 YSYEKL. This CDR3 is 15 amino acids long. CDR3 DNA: TGCGCCAGCAGCCGATCTAGCGGAAGGACCTACGGGCAGTACTTC. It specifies CASSRSSGRTYGQYF.

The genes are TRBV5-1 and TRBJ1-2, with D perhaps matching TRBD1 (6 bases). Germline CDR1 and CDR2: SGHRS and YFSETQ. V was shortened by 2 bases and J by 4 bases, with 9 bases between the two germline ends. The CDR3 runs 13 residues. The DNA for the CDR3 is TGCGCCAGCAGCTTCCAGGGGCTCTATGGCTACACCTTC. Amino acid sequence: CASSFQGLYGYTF.

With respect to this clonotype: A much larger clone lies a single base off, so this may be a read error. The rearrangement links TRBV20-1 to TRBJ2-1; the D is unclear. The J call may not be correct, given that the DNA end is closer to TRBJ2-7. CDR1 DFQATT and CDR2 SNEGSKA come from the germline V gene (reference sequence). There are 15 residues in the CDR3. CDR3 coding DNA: TGCAGTGCTGTCAGGTCCCAAGGTTCCTACAATGAGCAGTACTTC. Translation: CSAVRSQGSYNEQYF.

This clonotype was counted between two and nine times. The CDR3 DNA reads TGTGCCAGCAGTTTAGAGGGAACTGGGGCCAACGTCCTGACTTTC. Translating it yields CASSLEGTGANVLTF. The chain combines TRBV2 with TRBJ2-6; weak D call: TRBD2 (5 bases). Germline V CDR1 and CDR2: SNHLY, FYNNEI. This CDR3 region has 15 residues. V shed 5 bases and J shed 2 bases, with 10 bases lying between them.

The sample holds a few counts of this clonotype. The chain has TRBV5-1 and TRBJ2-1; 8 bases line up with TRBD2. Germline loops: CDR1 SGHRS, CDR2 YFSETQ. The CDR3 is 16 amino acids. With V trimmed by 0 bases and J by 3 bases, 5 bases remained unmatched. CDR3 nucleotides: TGCGCCAGCAGCTTGGCGACTAGCGCTCTCTACAATGAGCAGTTCTTC. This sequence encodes CASSLATSALYNEQFF.

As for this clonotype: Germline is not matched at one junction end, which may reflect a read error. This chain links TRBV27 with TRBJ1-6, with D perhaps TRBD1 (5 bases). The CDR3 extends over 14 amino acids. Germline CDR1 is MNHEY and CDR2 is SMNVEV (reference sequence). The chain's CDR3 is CASSLSASPGTLYF. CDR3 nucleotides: TGTGCCAGCAGTTTATCTGCATCTCCAGGGACCCTCTACTTT.

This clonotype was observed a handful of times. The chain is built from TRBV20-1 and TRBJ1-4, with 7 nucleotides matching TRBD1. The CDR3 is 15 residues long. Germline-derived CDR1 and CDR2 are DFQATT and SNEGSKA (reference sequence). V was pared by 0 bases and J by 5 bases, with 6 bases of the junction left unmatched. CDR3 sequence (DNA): TGCAGTGCTAGAGATGTACCCAGGGGGAATGAAAAACTGTTTTTT. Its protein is CSARDVPRGNEKLFF.